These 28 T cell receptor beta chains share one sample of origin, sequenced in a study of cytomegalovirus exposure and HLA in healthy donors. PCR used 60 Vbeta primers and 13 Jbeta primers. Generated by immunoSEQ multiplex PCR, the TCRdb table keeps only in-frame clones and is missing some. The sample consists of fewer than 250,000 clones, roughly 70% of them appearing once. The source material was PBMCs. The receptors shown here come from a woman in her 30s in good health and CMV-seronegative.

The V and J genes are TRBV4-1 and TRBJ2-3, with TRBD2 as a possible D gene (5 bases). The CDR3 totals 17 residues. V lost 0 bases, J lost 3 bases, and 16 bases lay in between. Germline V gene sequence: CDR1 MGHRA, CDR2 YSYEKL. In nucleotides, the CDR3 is TGCGCCAGCAGCCAAGAAGAAGGGTCGAGGGCAACAGATACGCAGTATTTT. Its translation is CASSQEEGSRATDTQYF.

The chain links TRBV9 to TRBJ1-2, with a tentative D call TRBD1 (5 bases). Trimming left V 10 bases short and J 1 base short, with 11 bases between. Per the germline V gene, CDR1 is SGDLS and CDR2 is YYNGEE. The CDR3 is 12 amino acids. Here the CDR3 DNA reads TGTGCCGTGGGGACTCGTAACTATGGCTACACCTTC. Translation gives CAVGTRNYGYTF.

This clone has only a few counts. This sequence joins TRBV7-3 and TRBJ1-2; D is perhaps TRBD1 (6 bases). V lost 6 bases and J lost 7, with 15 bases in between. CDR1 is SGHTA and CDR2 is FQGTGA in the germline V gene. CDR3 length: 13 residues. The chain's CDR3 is CASSQQGLGGYTF. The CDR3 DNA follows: TGTGCCAGCAGTCAACAGGGTTTGGGTGGCTACACCTTC.

The CDR3: CASSLRRGTYNEQFF. CDR3 in DNA: TGTGCCAGCAGCTTAAGGCGGGGAACTTACAATGAGCAGTTCTTC. The V gene is TRBV7-2, the J gene TRBJ2-1; D might be TRBD2 (6 bases). The CDR3 has 15 amino acids. V gave up 2 bases and J gave up 4 bases, with 12 bases separating them. The germline gives CDR1 SGHTA, CDR2 FQGNSA.

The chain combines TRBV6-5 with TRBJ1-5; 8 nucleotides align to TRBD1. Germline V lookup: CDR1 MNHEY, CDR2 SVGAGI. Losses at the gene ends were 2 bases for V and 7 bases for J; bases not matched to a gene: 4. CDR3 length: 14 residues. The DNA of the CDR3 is TGTGCCAGCAGTTACCAGGGGGCGGGCCAGCCCCAGCATTTT. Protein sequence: CASSYQGAGQPQHF.

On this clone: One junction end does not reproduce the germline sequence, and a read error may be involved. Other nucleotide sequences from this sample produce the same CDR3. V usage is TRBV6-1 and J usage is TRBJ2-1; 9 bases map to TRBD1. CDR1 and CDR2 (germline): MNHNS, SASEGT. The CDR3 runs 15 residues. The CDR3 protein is CASSDPGQGIMEQFF. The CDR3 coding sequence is TGCGCCAGCAGTGACCCGGGACAGGGCATAATGGAGCAGTTCTTC.

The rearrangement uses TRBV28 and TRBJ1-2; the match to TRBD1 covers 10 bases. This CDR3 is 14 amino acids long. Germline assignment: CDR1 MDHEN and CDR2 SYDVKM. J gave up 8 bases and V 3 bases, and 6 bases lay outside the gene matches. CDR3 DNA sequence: TGTGCCAGCAGTTTCGGACAGGGGGGCAGGGGCTACACCTTC. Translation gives CASSFGQGGRGYTF.

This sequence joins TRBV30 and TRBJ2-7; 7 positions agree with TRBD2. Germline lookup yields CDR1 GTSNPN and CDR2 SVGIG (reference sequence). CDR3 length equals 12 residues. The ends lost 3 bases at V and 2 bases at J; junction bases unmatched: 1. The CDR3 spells CAWRGTTYEQYF. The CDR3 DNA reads TGTGCCTGGAGGGGGACTACCTACGAGCAGTACTTC.

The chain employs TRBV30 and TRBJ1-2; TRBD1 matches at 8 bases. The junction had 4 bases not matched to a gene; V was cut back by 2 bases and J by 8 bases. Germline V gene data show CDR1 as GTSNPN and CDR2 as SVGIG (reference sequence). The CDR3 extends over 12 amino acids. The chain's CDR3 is CAWSTGGEGYTF. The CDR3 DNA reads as TGTGCCTGGAGTACAGGGGGGGAAGGCTACACCTTC.

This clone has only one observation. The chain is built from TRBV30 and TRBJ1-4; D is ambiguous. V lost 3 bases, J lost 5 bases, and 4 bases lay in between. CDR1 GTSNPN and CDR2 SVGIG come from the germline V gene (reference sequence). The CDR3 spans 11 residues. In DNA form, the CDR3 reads TGTGCCTGGAGCCTCAATGAAAAACTGTTTTTT. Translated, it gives CAWSLNEKLFF.

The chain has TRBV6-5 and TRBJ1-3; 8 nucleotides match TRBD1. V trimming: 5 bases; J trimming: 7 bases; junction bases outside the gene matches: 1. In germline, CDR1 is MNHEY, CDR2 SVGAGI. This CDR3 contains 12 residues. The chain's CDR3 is CASSQGANTIYF. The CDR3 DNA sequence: TGTGCCAGCAGTCAGGGGGCCAACACCATATATTTT.

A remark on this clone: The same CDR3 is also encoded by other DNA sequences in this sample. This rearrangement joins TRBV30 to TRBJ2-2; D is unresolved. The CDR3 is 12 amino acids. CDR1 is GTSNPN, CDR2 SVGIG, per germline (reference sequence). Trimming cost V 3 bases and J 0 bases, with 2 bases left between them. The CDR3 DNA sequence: TGTGCCTGGAGCACGAACACCGGGGAGCTGTTTTTT. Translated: CAWSTNTGELFF.

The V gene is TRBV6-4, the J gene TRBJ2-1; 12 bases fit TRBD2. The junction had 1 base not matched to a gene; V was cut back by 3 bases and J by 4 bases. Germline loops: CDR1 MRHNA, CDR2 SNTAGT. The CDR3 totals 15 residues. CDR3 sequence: CASSETSGSYNEQFF. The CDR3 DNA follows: TGTGCCAGCAGTGAGACTAGCGGGAGTTACAATGAGCAGTTCTTC.

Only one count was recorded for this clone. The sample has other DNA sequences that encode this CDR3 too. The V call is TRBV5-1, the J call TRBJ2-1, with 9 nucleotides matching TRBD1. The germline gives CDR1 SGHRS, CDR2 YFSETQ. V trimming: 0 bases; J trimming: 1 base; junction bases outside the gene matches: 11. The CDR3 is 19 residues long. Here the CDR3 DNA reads TGCGCCAGCAGCTTGGGGGACAGGGTCCGCCGCCGATCCTACAATGAGCAGTTCTTC. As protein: CASSLGDRVRRRSYNEQFF.

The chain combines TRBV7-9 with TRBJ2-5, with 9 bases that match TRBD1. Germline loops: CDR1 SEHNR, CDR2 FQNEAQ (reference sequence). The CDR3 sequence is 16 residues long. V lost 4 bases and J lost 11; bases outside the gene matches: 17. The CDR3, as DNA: TGTGCCAGCAGCTCCGACACAGGGGGCGTCAGGCGGGAGCAGTACTTC. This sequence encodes CASSSDTGGVRREQYF.

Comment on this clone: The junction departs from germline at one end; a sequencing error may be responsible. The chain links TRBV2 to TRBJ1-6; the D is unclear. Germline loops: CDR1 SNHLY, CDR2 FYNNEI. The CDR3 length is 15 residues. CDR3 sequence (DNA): TGTGCCAGCAGTCCACAGTTTTGGAGGAATTCCCCCCTCCACTTT. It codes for CASSPQFWRNSPLHF.

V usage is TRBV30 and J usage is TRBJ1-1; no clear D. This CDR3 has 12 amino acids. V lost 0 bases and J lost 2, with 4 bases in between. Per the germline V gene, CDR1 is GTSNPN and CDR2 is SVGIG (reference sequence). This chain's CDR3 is CAWSVTNTEAFF. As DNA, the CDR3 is TGTGCCTGGAGTGTTACTAACACTGAAGCTTTCTTT. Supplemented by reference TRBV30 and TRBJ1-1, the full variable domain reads SQTIHQWPATLVQPVGSPLSLECTVEGTSNPNLYWYRQAAGRGLQLLFYSVGIGQISSEVPQNLSASRPQDRQFILSSKKLLLSDSGFYLCAWSVTNTEAFFGQGTRLTVV.

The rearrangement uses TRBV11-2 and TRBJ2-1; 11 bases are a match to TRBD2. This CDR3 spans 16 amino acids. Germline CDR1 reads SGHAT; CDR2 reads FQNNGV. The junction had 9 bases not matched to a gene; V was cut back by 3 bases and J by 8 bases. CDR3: CASSLGLSGGADEQFF. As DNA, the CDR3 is TGTGCCAGCAGCTTGGGCCTTAGCGGGGGGGCCGATGAGCAGTTCTTC.

DNA for the CDR3: TGTGCCAGCAGCGTAGAAGGGCTAGCGGGGGGGCTTAATGAGCAGTTCTTC. Translating it yields CASSVEGLAGGLNEQFF. The chain has TRBV9 and TRBJ2-1, with 12 bases lining up with TRBD2. Germline-derived CDR1 and CDR2 are SGDLS and YYNGEE. This CDR3 region has 17 residues. With V trimmed by 0 bases and J by 7 bases, 8 bases remained unmatched.

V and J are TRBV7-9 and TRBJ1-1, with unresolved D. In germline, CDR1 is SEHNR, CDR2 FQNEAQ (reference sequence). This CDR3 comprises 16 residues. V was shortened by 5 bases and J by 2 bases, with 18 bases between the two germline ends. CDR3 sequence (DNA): TGTGCCAGCAGCCCCCCGGGTGGACGGGAAAACACTGAAGCTTTCTTT. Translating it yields CASSPPGGRENTEAFF.

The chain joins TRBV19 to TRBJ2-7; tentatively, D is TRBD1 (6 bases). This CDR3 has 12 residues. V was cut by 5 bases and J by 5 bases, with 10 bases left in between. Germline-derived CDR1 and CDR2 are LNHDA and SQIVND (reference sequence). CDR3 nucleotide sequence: TGTGCCAGTAGTCTACAGGGAGACGAGCAGTACTTC. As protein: CASSLQGDEQYF.

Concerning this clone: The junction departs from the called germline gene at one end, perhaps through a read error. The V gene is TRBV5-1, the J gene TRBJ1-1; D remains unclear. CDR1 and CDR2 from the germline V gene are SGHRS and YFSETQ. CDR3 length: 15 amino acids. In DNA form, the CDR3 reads TGCGCCAGCCAGAGGTACGGAGGCATGAAAACTGAAGCTTTCTTT. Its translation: CASQRYGGMKTEAFF.

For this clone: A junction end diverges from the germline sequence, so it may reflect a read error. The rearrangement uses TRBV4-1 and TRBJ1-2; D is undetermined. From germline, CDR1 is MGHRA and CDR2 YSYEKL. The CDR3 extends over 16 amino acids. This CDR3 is CDSSESSRRANYGYTF. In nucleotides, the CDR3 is TGCGACAGCAGCGAAAGTTCCAGACGGGCTAACTATGGCTACACCTTC.

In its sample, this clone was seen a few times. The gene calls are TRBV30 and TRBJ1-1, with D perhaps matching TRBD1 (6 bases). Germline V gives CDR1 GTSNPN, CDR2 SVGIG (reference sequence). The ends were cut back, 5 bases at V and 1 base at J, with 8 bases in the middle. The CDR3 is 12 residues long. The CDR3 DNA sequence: TGTGCCTGGCGACAGGAGAACACTGAAGCTTTCTTT. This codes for CAWRQENTEAFF.

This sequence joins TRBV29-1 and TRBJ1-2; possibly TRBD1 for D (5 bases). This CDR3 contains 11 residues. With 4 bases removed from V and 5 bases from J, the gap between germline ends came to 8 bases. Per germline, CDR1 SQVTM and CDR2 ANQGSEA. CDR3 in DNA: TGCAGCGTTGTCGACAGTTATGGCTACACCTTC. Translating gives CSVVDSYGYTF.

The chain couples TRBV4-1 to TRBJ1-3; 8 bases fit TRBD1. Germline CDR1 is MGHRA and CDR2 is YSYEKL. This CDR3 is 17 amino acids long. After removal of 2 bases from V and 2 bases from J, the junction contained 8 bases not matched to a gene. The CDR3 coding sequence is TGCGCCAGCAGCCAAACTGACAGGGGCCCAACTGGAAACACCATATATTTT. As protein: CASSQTDRGPTGNTIYF.

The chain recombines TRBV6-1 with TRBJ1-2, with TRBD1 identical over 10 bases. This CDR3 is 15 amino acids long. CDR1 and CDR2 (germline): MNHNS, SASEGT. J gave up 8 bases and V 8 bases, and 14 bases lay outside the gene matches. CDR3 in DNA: TGTGCCAGCCGATCGGGGGACAGGGGTGGCGACGGCTACACCTTC. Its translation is CASRSGDRGGDGYTF.

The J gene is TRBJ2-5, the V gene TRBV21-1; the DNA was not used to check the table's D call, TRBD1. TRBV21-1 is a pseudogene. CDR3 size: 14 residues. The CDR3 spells CGGGRDRLRETQYF. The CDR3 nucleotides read TGTGGAGGGGGAAGGGACAGGCTACGGGAGACCCAGTACTTC.